Each of the 13 T cell receptor beta chains below was sequenced from the same sample in a study of technical replicates of blood from a few donors. The assay was immunoSEQ multiplex PCR, and TCRdb's table has in-frame clones only and misses some. The sample yields some 87,000 clones, about 96% seen once. Sequenced input: T cells isolated from PBMCs. Receptor source: a human donor in good health.

The chain is built from TRBV28 and TRBJ2-1; 13 bases are a match to TRBD2. Germline V gene data show CDR1 as MDHEN and CDR2 as SYDVKM. The CDR3 covers 17 residues. V trimming: 3 bases; J trimming: 8 bases; junction bases outside the gene matches: 10. Here the CDR3 reads CASSFGRTSGSSDEQFF. In DNA form, the CDR3 reads TGTGCCAGCAGTTTTGGTCGGACTAGCGGGAGCTCGGATGAGCAGTTCTTC.

The V gene is TRBV6-1, the J gene TRBJ1-1; TRBD1 agrees at 8 bases. V gave up 3 bases and J gave up 5 bases; unmatched junction bases: 5. Germline V gene sequence: CDR1 MNHNS, CDR2 SASEGT. The CDR3 is 14 residues long. CDR3 in amino acids: CASSDDRGGTEAFF. CDR3 nucleotides: TGTGCCAGCAGTGATGACAGGGGAGGGACTGAAGCTTTCTTT.

This chain connects TRBV7-2 to TRBJ2-3; D might be TRBD2 (6 bases). The CDR3 covers 16 residues. V was clipped by 7 bases and J by 0 bases, with 17 bases between them. The V gene's germline CDR1 is SGHTA and CDR2 FQGNSA. In nucleotides, the CDR3 is TGTGCCAGCACCCCTAGGCTAGCGTATAGCACAGATACGCAGTATTTT. It codes for CASTPRLAYSTDTQYF.

The rearrangement links TRBV30 to TRBJ2-5, with D maybe TRBD2 (6 bases). V was pared by 5 bases and J by 8 bases, with 15 bases between. Germline V gives CDR1 GTSNPN, CDR2 SVGIG (reference sequence). The CDR3 is 12 residues long. CDR3 coding DNA: TGTGCCTGGTCCCGACTAGATAGTACCCAGTACTTC. Residues: CAWSRLDSTQYF.

The gene calls are TRBV19 and TRBJ2-3; D perhaps matches TRBD2 (7 bases). V was trimmed by 7 bases and J by 2 bases, leaving 19 bases between them. The CDR3 spans 16 residues. The germline V gene encodes CDR1 LNHDA and CDR2 SQIVND (reference sequence). The CDR3 region is CASISRGGLHTDTQYF. For the CDR3, the DNA is TGTGCCAGTATTTCCAGGGGAGGGCTCCACACAGATACGCAGTATTTT. Together with reference TRBV19 and TRBJ2-3, the CDR3 gives the full variable domain: DGGITQSPKYLFRKEGQNVTLSCEQNLNHDAMYWYRQDPGQGLRLIYYSQIVNDFQKGDIAEGYSVSREKKESFPLTVTSAQKNPTAFYLCASISRGGLHTDTQYFGPGTRLTVL.

The V gene is TRBV29-1, the J gene TRBJ2-3, with 13 bases fitting TRBD2. V lost 6 bases and J lost 0; bases outside the gene matches: 3. This CDR3 has 15 residues. Germline lookup yields CDR1 SQVTM and CDR2 ANQGSEA. The CDR3 DNA is TGCAGCGTAGGACTAGCGGGAGATAGCACAGATACGCAGTATTTT. It is translated as CSVGLAGDSTDTQYF.

The chain couples TRBV5-1 to TRBJ2-2, with 12 bases lining up with TRBD2. The V gene end was trimmed by 4 bases and the J gene end by 7 bases; junction bases not matched to a gene: 8. CDR1 SGHRS and CDR2 YFSETQ come from the germline V gene. The CDR3 spans 16 residues. The CDR3 region has the DNA TGCGCCAGCAGCGGTAGACTAGCGGGAGCGGGCGGGGAGCTGTTTTTT. As protein: CASSGRLAGAGGELFF.

CDR3 residues: CASSELVGNSYEQYF. The CDR3, as DNA: TGTGCCAGCAGTGAACTCGTCGGGAACTCCTACGAGCAGTACTTC. The chain carries TRBV6-1 and TRBJ2-7; D perhaps matches TRBD2 (5 bases). The CDR3 has 15 amino acids. Germline CDR1 is MNHNS and CDR2 is SASEGT. With 2 bases removed from V and 0 bases from J, the gap between germline ends came to 11 bases.

V and J are TRBV19 and TRBJ1-2, with 7 nucleotides matching TRBD1. The CDR3 extends over 14 amino acids. The germline gives CDR1 LNHDA, CDR2 SQIVND (reference sequence). The V segment lost 4 bases and the J segment 3 bases; nucleotides outside the gene matches: 5. CDR3 sequence: CASSTTGDYYGYTF. The CDR3 region has the DNA TGTGCCAGTAGTACCACAGGGGACTACTATGGCTACACCTTC.

J is TRBJ1-5 and V is TRBV7-9, with TRBD1 as a possible D gene (5 bases). CDR3 length: 14 residues. Looked up from germline, CDR1 is SEHNR and CDR2 is FQNEAQ (reference sequence). V lost 5 bases to trimming and J lost 5 bases, with 13 bases between them. CDR3 region: CASSTGGTHQPQHF. The CDR3 region has the DNA TGTGCCAGCAGCACTGGGGGGACCCATCAGCCCCAGCATTTT. The full variable domain, rest sourced from reference TRBV7-9 and TRBJ1-5, is DTGVSQNPRHKITKRGQNVTFRCDPISEHNRLYWYRQTLGQGPEFLTYFQNEAQLEKSRLLSDRFSAERPKGSFSTLEIQRTEQGDSAMYLCASSTGGTHQPQHFGDGTRLSIL.

The CDR3 region is CASSPSAGPYEQYF. The DNA for the CDR3 is TGTGCCAGCTCACCATCGGCAGGCCCCTACGAGCAGTACTTC. The chain employs TRBV18 and TRBJ2-7; D is unclear. The CDR3 runs to 14 residues. Between the trimmed V and J ends, which lost 2 bases and 2 bases, there was a span of 10 bases. Germline assignment: CDR1 KGHSH and CDR2 LQKENI. Full variable domain (missing parts from reference TRBV18 and TRBJ2-7): NAGVMQNPRHLVRRRGQEARLRCSPMKGHSHVYWYRQLPEEGLKFMVYLQKENIIDESGMPKERFSAEFPKEGPSILRIQQVVRGDSAAYFCASSPSAGPYEQYFGPGTRLTVT.

This chain joins TRBV7-3 and TRBJ2-6, with D possibly TRBD1 on 6 matching bases. Germline V CDR1 and CDR2: SGHTA, FQGTGA. The CDR3 consists of 18 residues. The V end was cut by 5 bases, the J end by 0 bases, with 17 bases between. The CDR3 region is CASSPPGQPNSGANVLTF. CDR3 nucleotide sequence: TGTGCCAGCAGCCCGCCGGGACAACCCAACTCTGGGGCCAACGTCCTGACTTTC.

The chain links TRBV28 to TRBJ1-5; TRBD1 is a possible D gene (6 bases). The germline V and J ends were trimmed by 1 base and 3 bases, with 19 bases remaining between them. The CDR3 covers 18 residues. The germline V gene encodes CDR1 MDHEN and CDR2 SYDVKM. The CDR3 here is CASSLLSWTAAHNQPQHF. DNA of the CDR3: TGTGCCAGCAGTTTATTAAGTTGGACAGCGGCCCACAATCAGCCCCAGCATTTT.